This T cell receptor (beta chain) was sequenced for a study of CD8 T cells in Susac syndrome. Whole-study findings and limits: The authors found no clonal expansion in Susac syndrome CD4+ T cell repertoires.

Reverse transcription of 0.5 to 1 ug RNA was performed with random hexamers. One entry per CDR3 protein, called by TCRdb with MiXCR from the immunoSEQ multiplex PCR reads. In the table there are 80,000 or so distinct CDR3 sequences, roughly 91% of which are singletons. A word on this clonotype: No antigen is known for it.

This CDR3 region has 15 residues. The germline V and J ends were trimmed by 1 base and 8 bases, with 17 bases remaining between them. CDR1 and CDR2 (germline): SGHTA, FQGNSA. The sequenced target, TCR beta, came from blood CD8+ and CD4+ T cells. The TEMRA cells underwent FACS enrichment, while the CD8+ and CD4+ T cells underwent negative isolation. The J gene is TRBJ1-2, the V gene TRBV7-2, with D unresolved. The TCR was taken from a human donor with Susac syndrome. The sequencing input was CD4+ T cells from PBMCs. CDR3 sequence reads: CASSLVVRTVWGYTF. In DNA, the CDR3 is TGTGCCAGCAGCTTAGTCGTCAGGACCGTATGGGGCTACACCTTC.